The rows below give T cell receptor beta chains drawn from one sample of a study of T-cell memory formation after mild COVID-19. From the 5' RACE reads, TCRdb called clonotypes with MiXCR, one entry per CDR3 protein. The data show some 310,000 distinct CDR3 sequences, 20% to 25% seen once. Sequenced input: PBMCs or a T cell subset sorted from them (not recorded which). The receptors shown here come from a young man who had mild COVID-19 (a few samples of this study predate the infection). Cell type and time point are not known. The CDR3 runs from the conserved cysteine through the conserved F or W. Fields, in order: V gene, clone size, J gene, D gene, CDR3 protein, CDR3 DNA. The D gene is left open where the match is weak. Clone size, where shown, is once, few, many, or a class for clones that have expanded.

TRBV5-1	NA	TRBJ2-5	NA	CASQEEHQETQYF	TGCGCCAGCCAGGAGGAACACCAAGAGACCCAGTACTTC
TRBV20-1	NA	TRBJ2-5	NA	CSAVRSETQYF	TGCAGTGCCGTGAGATCAGAGACCCAGTACTTC
TRBV5-1	few	TRBJ1-1	TRBD1	CASSTGDRGRFTEAFF	TGCGCCAGCAGCACAGGGGACAGGGGGCGGTTTACTGAAGCTTTCTTT
TRBV14	NA	TRBJ1-2	NA	CASSQEAAARRGYTF	TGTGCCAGCAGCCAGGAAGCCGCAGCGAGAAGAGGCTACACCTTC
TRBV5-1	few	TRBJ2-2	TRBD2	CASSWGLAESPGGELFF	TGCGCCAGCAGCTGGGGACTAGCGGAATCACCGGGCGGGGAGCTGTTTTTT
TRBV30	few	TRBJ1-2	NA	CAWSSQEGYGYTF	TGTGCCTGGAGTTCGCAGGAAGGGTATGGCTACACCTTC
TRBV20-1	NA	TRBJ2-7	NA	CSARQGLINSYEQYF	TGCAGTGCTAGACAGGGACTCATAAATTCCTACGAGCAGTACTTC
TRBV5-1	NA	TRBJ2-1	NA	CASSRFYNEQFF	TGCGCCAGCAGCCGGTTCTACAATGAGCAGTTCTTC
TRBV25-1	NA	TRBJ2-1	NA	CASSRISPPDEQFF	TGTGCCAGCAGTCGAATATCCCCTCCCGATGAGCAGTTCTTC
TRBV29-1	NA	TRBJ2-3	TRBD1	CSVGDRGAGDTQYF	TGCAGCGTGGGAGACAGGGGCGCCGGAGATACGCAGTATTTT
TRBV5-7	few	TRBJ2-1	NA	CASTDVEQFF	TGTGCCAGCACTGACGTCGAGCAGTTCTTC
TRBV11-3	NA	TRBJ2-3	TRBD2	CASPGGLAGGLGLRYF	TGTGCCAGCCCTGGCGGCTTAGCGGGGGGGCTAGGACTGAGGTATTTT
TRBV6-6	many	TRBJ1-2	NA	CASSYFPEQDGYTF	TGTGCCAGCAGTTACTTCCCTGAGCAGGATGGCTACACCTTC
TRBV5-1	NA	TRBJ2-1	NA	CASSGRAGPPNEQFF	TGCGCCAGCAGCGGGCGGGCTGGCCCTCCCAATGAGCAGTTCTTC
TRBV4-1	NA	TRBJ1-6	NA	CASSPRAGDGNSPLHF	TGCGCCAGCAGCCCCCGCGCTGGGGATGGTAATTCACCCCTCCACTTT
TRBV6-2/TRBV6-3	NA	TRBJ1-5	NA	CASSPRERQPQHF	TGTGCCAGCAGTCCCAGGGAGAGGCAGCCCCAGCATTTT
TRBV23-1	NA	TRBJ2-2	NA	CASSRRCHTGELFF	TGCGCCAGCAGTCGTCGGTGCCATACCGGGGAGCTGTTTTTT
TRBV5-5	few	TRBJ2-7	NA	CASSLEGNKPYEQYF	TGTGCCAGCAGCTTGGAAGGGAATAAGCCCTACGAGCAGTACTTC
TRBV5-4	few	TRBJ2-1	TRBD2	CASSLSLAGGYNEQFF	TGTGCCAGCAGCTTGTCACTAGCGGGGGGGTACAATGAGCAGTTCTTC
TRBV5-1	NA	TRBJ2-1	NA	CASSVRAQGNNEQFF	TGCGCCAGCAGCGTCCGGGCCCAGGGTAACAATGAGCAGTTCTTC
TRBV5-1	many	TRBJ1-1	TRBD1	CASSLGDRIPTEAFF	TGCGCCAGCAGCTTGGGGGACAGAATCCCCACTGAAGCTTTCTTT
TRBV5-1	many	TRBJ2-1	NA	CASSLDGYNEQFF	TGCGCCAGCAGCTTGGACGGGTACAATGAGCAGTTCTTC
TRBV5-1	few	TRBJ2-2	NA	CASSYQGPPNTGELFF	TGCGCCAGCAGCTACCAGGGCCCACCGAACACCGGGGAGCTGTTTTTT
TRBV5-4	few	TRBJ2-2	NA	CASVQGPNTGELFF	TGTGCCAGCGTTCAGGGGCCGAACACCGGGGAGCTGTTTTTT
TRBV7-2	NA	TRBJ1-2	NA	CASSLVVGGRLANYGYTF	TGTGCCAGCAGCTTAGTAGTCGGGGGGCGCCTAGCTAACTATGGCTACACATTC
TRBV20-1	few	TRBJ1-2	TRBD1	CSATDRDNGYTF	TGCAGTGCTACGGACAGGGATAATGGCTACACCTTC
TRBV12-3/TRBV12-4	few	TRBJ1-2	NA	CASSLSEKLYGYTF	TGTGCCAGCAGTTTATCCGAAAAACTTTATGGCTACACCTTC
TRBV7-9	few	TRBJ2-3	NA	CASSLSKSGFTDTQYF	TGTGCCAGCAGCCTATCCAAGTCCGGTTTCACAGATACGCAGTATTTT
TRBV20-1	NA	TRBJ1-2	TRBD1	CSARRTGNGYTF	TGCAGTGCTAGGCGGACAGGGAATGGCTACACCTTC
TRBV4-2	NA	TRBJ1-4	NA	CASSQDRDGKLFF	TGTGCCAGCAGCCAAGATCGGGATGGGAAACTGTTTTTT
TRBV9	NA	TRBJ2-2	NA	CASSAYRIWNTGELFF	TGTGCCAGCAGCGCCTACAGGATCTGGAACACCGGGGAGCTGTTTTTT
TRBV4-2	NA	TRBJ1-5	NA	CASSQEKWSNQPQHF	TGTGCCAGCAGCCAAGAAAAGTGGAGCAATCAGCCCCAGCATTTT
TRBV25-1	NA	TRBJ2-7	NA	CASSVQGGHEQYF	TGTGCCAGCAGTGTTCAGGGGGGCCACGAGCAGTACTTC
TRBV12-3/TRBV12-4	NA	TRBJ2-3	NA	CASSPPRGRTDTQYF	TGTGCCAGCAGCCCCCCGCGGGGACGTACAGATACGCAGTATTTT
TRBV20-1	NA	TRBJ1-5	NA	CSARASPGRGNQPQHF	TGCAGTGCTAGAGCTTCGCCCGGGCGGGGGAATCAGCCCCAGCATTTT
TRBV4-1	NA	TRBJ1-6	NA	CASSKARDSPLHF	TGCGCCAGCAGCAAAGCGAGGGATTCACCCCTCCACTTT
TRBV12-3/TRBV12-4	many	TRBJ1-2	NA	CASSPSPNYGYTF	TGTGCCAGCAGTCCTAGTCCCAACTATGGCTACACCTTC
TRBV9	NA	TRBJ2-3	NA	CASSSRTASTDTQYF	TGTGCCAGCAGCTCGCGGACAGCCAGCACAGATACGCAGTATTTT
TRBV7-8	NA	TRBJ2-3	NA	CASSLGASFPPDTQYF	TGTGCCAGCAGCTTAGGGGCATCCTTCCCCCCAGATACGCAGTATTTT
TRBV20-1	NA	TRBJ2-5	NA	CSAPPAGQETQYF	TGCAGTGCCCCCCCCGCGGGTCAAGAGACCCAGTACTTC
TRBV10-3	many	TRBJ2-5	NA	CAISDRVYQETQYF	TGTGCCATCAGTGACAGGGTGTACCAAGAGACCCAGTACTTC
TRBV12-3/TRBV12-4	few	TRBJ1-2	NA	CASSLKAGANYGYTF	TGTGCCAGCAGTTTAAAGGCAGGGGCAAATTATGGCTACACCTTC
TRBV11-3	NA	TRBJ2-2	TRBD2	CASSSAGRSTGELFF	TGTGCCAGCAGCTCAGCGGGGAGATCCACCGGGGAGCTGTTTTTT
TRBV13	few	TRBJ2-7	NA	CASSYRVGSYEQYF	TGTGCCAGCAGCTACCGGGTAGGCTCCTACGAGCAGTACTTC
TRBV20-1	NA	TRBJ1-2	NA	CSAQGSAYGYTF	TGCAGTGCTCAGGGGTCCGCCTATGGCTACACCTTC
TRBV12-3/TRBV12-4	few	TRBJ1-3	NA	CASSLIAGNTIYF	TGTGCCAGCAGTTTAATAGCAGGAAACACCATATATTTT
TRBV9	NA	TRBJ1-2	NA	CASSVGGGVYGYTF	TGTGCCAGCAGCGTAGGGGGAGGGGTCTATGGCTACACCTTC
TRBV20-1	NA	TRBJ1-5	TRBD1	CSARGQGYQPQHF	TGCAGTGCTAGAGGACAGGGGTATCAGCCCCAGCATTTT
TRBV19	NA	TRBJ1-2	NA	CASRFQDGYTF	TGTGCCAGTAGATTCCAGGATGGCTACACCTTC
TRBV4-1	once	TRBJ2-2	NA	CASSQDFRAWELFF	TGCGCCAGCAGCCAAGATTTCAGGGCCTGGGAGCTGTTTTTT
TRBV27	NA	TRBJ2-5	NA	CASSIQELGTQYF	TGTGCCAGCAGTATCCAGGAATTAGGGACCCAGTACTTC
TRBV7-3	NA	TRBJ2-1	TRBD1	CASSLTGGAGNEQFF	TGTGCCAGCAGCCTAACAGGGGGCGCTGGAAATGAGCAGTTCTTC
TRBV19	NA	TRBJ2-4	NA	CASRPGHLLAKNIQYF	TGTGCCAGTAGGCCGGGACATCTCCTAGCCAAAAACATTCAGTACTTC
TRBV6-1	many	TRBJ2-3	NA	CASSAETTQYF	TGTGCCAGCAGTGCAGAAACGACGCAGTATTTT
TRBV7-2	NA	TRBJ2-2	NA	CASSWGWNTGELFF	TGTGCCAGCAGCTGGGGCTGGAACACCGGGGAGCTGTTTTTT
TRBV10-3	NA	TRBJ1-3	NA	CAIAQLTGNTIYF	TGTGCCATCGCCCAGTTGACTGGAAACACCATATATTTT
TRBV20-1	NA	TRBJ1-4	NA	CSARGPMALYHNEKLFF	TGCAGTGCTCGGGGCCCTATGGCCCTTTACCATAATGAAAAACTGTTTTTT
TRBV11-2	NA	TRBJ2-3	TRBD2	CASSRASGGTDTQYF	TGTGCCAGCAGCCGGGCTAGCGGGGGCACAGATACGCAGTATTTT
TRBV6-1	few	TRBJ2-1	TRBD1	CASSSNQQGLNEQFF	TGTGCCAGCAGCTCAAACCAACAGGGGTTGAATGAGCAGTTCTTC